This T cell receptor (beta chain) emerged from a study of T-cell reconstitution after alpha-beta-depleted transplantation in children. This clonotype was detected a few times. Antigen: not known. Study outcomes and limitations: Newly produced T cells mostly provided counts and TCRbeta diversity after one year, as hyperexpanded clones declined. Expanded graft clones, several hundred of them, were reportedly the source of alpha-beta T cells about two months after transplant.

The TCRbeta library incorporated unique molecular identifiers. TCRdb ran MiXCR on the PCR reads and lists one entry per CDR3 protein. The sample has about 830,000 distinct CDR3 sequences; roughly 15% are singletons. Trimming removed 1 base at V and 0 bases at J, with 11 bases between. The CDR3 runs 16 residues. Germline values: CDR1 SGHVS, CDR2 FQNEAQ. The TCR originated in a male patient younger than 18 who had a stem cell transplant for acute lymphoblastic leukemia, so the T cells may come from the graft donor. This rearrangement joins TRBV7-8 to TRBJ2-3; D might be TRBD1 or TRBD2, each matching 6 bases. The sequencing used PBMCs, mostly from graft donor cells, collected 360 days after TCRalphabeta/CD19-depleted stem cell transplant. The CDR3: CASSLVRRGSTDTQYF. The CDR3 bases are TGTGCCAGCAGCTTAGTCCGGAGGGGGAGCACAGATACGCAGTATTTT.